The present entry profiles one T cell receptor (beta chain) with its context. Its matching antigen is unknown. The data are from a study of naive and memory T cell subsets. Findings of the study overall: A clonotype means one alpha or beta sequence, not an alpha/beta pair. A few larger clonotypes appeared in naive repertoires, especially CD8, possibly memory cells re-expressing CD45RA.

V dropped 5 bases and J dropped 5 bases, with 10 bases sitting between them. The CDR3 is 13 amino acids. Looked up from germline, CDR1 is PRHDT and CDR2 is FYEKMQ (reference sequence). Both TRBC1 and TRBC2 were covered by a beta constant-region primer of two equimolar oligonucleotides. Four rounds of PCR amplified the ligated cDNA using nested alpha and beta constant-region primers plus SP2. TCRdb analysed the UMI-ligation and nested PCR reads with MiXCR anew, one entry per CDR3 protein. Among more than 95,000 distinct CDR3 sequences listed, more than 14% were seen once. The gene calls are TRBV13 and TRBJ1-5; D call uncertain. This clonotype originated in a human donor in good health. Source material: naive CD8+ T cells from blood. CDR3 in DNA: TGTGCCAGCAGCCCATCTTTGGATCAGCCCCAGCATTTT. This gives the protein CASSPSLDQPQHF.